The TCR beta chain under discussion was sequenced for a study of blood T cells in healthy people across ages. Primers used in a second PCR of roughly 7 to 12 cycles were a sample-barcoded 5' primer and a J-beta primer mix. One entry per CDR3 protein results from TCRdb running MiXCR on the 5' RACE reads. The sample lists 920,000 or so distinct CDR3 sequences; around 45% were seen once. Material: blood. The sequence came from a woman aged 60-75 years in good health.

For the CDR3, the DNA is TGTGCCATCAGGGAGGGAGGGAACAATGAGCAGTTCTTC. Amino acid sequence: CAIREGGNNEQFF. The genes are TRBV10-3 and TRBJ2-1, with 7 bases lining up with TRBD2. From germline, CDR1 is ENHRY and CDR2 SYGVKD. The CDR3 is made up of 13 amino acids. With V trimmed by 6 bases and J by 5 bases, 4 bases remained unmatched.